Listed below are T cell receptor beta chains from one sample, sequenced in a study of blood T cells in healthy people across ages. TCRdb itself ran the 5' RACE reads through MiXCR, one entry per CDR3 protein. The sample holds more than 650,000 distinct CDR3 sequences, 20% to 25% seen once. Sequencing was carried out using blood. These receptors were collected from a man between 65 and 85 years old in good health. Both conserved end residues are part of each CDR3. The order of the fields is clone size, J gene, D gene, V gene, CDR3 protein, CDR3 DNA. The D gene is left open where the match is weak. The size field is filled for only some rows; it gives once, few, many or a size class.

few TRBJ2-7 NA TRBV20-1 CSARQDYEQYF TGCAGTGCTAGACAGGATTACGAGCAGTACTTC
NA TRBJ2-1 TRBD1 TRBV5-8 CASSILTGAYNEQFF TGTGCCAGCAGCATACTGACAGGGGCCTACAATGAGCAGTTCTTC
few TRBJ2-3 NA TRBV7-9 CASSAIGGYADTQYF TGTGCCAGCAGCGCTATCGGGGGATACGCAGATACGCAGTATTTT
NA TRBJ2-3 TRBD2 TRBV5-1 CASSPGTSVSTDTQYF TGCGCCAGCAGCCCCGGGACTAGCGTTAGCACAGATACGCAGTATTTT
NA TRBJ2-1 TRBD2 TRBV20-1 CSGDPGLAQNEQFF TGCAGTGGGGATCCGGGACTAGCCCAAAATGAGCAGTTCTTC
NA TRBJ1-2 TRBD1 TRBV10-3 CAITTPQGASMGHYGYTF TGTGCCATCACCACCCCACAGGGGGCGAGCATGGGACACTATGGCTACACCTTC
NA TRBJ1-5 NA TRBV2 CASRVSMDQPQHF TGTGCCAGCAGGGTTAGCATGGATCAGCCCCAGCATTTT
NA TRBJ2-4 NA TRBV24-1 CATSDPRGSPGNIQYF TGTGCCACCAGTGACCCCCGGGGGTCCCCCGGGAACATTCAGTACTTC
NA TRBJ2-2 NA TRBV3-1 CASSQDPLSYGELFF TGTGCCAGCAGCCAAGATCCCCTTTCTTACGGGGAGCTGTTTTTT
few TRBJ2-3 NA TRBV4-2 CASSRRQTSTDTQYF TGTGCCAGCAGCCGGCGACAGACCAGCACAGATACGCAGTATTTT
NA TRBJ2-5 TRBD2 TRBV20-1 CSAARTSRETQYF TGCAGTGCGGCCAGGACTAGTCGGGAGACCCAGTACTTC
few TRBJ2-1 TRBD2 TRBV12-3/TRBV12-4 CASSQLAGVDNEQFF TGTGCCAGCAGTCAACTAGCGGGAGTAGACAATGAGCAGTTCTTC
few TRBJ2-7 TRBD2 TRBV7-9 CASSLGLAGPSYEQYF TGTGCCAGCAGCTTAGGACTAGCGGGGCCCTCCTACGAGCAGTACTTC
few TRBJ2-1 NA TRBV20-1 CSAIPRYYEQFF TGCAGTGCCATCCCTAGGTACTATGAGCAGTTCTTC
NA TRBJ1-1 NA TRBV5-1 CASSLSGVSPEAFF TGCGCCAGCAGCTTGAGCGGGGTGTCTCCTGAAGCTTTCTTT
many TRBJ2-5 TRBD1 TRBV4-1 CASSQDRVKTQYF TGCGCCAGCAGCCAGGACAGGGTAAAGACCCAGTACTTC
NA TRBJ2-7 TRBD1 TRBV2 CASGTRRDRGSYEQYF TGTGCCAGCGGAACACGCCGGGACAGGGGGTCCTACGAGCAGTACTTC
NA TRBJ2-4 NA TRBV6-1 CASKIPKGRQYF TGTGCCAGCAAAATACCGAAGGGTAGGCAGTACTTC
few TRBJ2-3 NA TRBV4-3 CASSQDFLQGTWDTDTQYF TGCGCCAGCAGCCAAGATTTCTTACAGGGAACTTGGGACACAGATACGCAGTATTTT
few TRBJ2-7 NA TRBV11-2 CASSQGEQYF TGTGCCAGCAGTCAAGGGGAGCAGTACTTC
NA TRBJ1-4 TRBD1 TRBV5-1 CASSNQTGGLEKLFF TGCGCCAGCAGCAACCAGACAGGGGGCTTAGAAAAACTGTTTTTT
NA TRBJ2-2 TRBD1 TRBV19 CASRGQGVSGELFF TGTGCCAGTCGCGGACAGGGCGTCTCCGGGGAGCTGTTTTTT
few TRBJ2-7 NA TRBV2 CASSEALGSGYEQYF TGTGCCAGCAGTGAAGCGCTAGGGAGCGGATACGAGCAGTACTTC
NA TRBJ1-6 TRBD1 TRBV20-1 CSARDTGRGLNSPLHF TGCAGTGCTAGAGATACTGGCAGGGGGCTAAATTCACCCCTCCACTTT
NA TRBJ2-3 TRBD2 TRBV20-1 CSARAEGLAGGPSTDTQYF TGCAGTGCTAGAGCAGAAGGACTAGCGGGAGGGCCTAGCACAGATACGCAGTATTTT
few TRBJ1-1 NA TRBV20-1 CSARGPGVDLAFF TGCAGTGCTAGGGGCCCAGGGGTAGATTTAGCTTTCTTT
many TRBJ2-7 TRBD2 TRBV29-1 CSVGGTDYLYEQYF TGCAGCGTCGGGGGGACGGATTACCTCTACGAGCAGTACTTC
few TRBJ2-3 TRBD2 TRBV7-9 CASSPGTTKGTDTQYF TGTGCCAGCAGCCCCGGGACTACGAAAGGCACAGATACGCAGTATTTT
NA TRBJ2-1 TRBD1 TRBV7-6 CASSRRYDRGYNEQFF TGTGCCAGCAGCCGACGTTACGACAGGGGCTACAATGAGCAGTTCTTC
NA TRBJ1-2 NA TRBV12-3/TRBV12-4 CASSLQGIGYTF TGTGCCAGCAGTCTTCAGGGGATCGGCTACACCTTC
few TRBJ1-2 NA TRBV28 CASSTGAVRGYTF TGTGCCAGCAGTACGGGCGCCGTTCGCGGCTACACCTTC
few TRBJ2-3 NA TRBV10-3 CAISDELTRHPAHTQYF TGTGCCATCAGTGATGAGTTGACTCGACACCCAGCACATACGCAGTATTTT
few TRBJ2-1 TRBD1 TRBV7-7 CASSLGTGLDEQFF TGTGCCAGCAGCTTAGGGACAGGGCTGGATGAGCAGTTCTTC
NA TRBJ1-2 NA TRBV6-6 CASSYSGRAGYGYTF TGTGCCAGCAGTTACTCTGGCAGGGCGGGCTATGGCTACACCTTC
NA TRBJ2-3 NA TRBV20-1 CSGGGTDTQYF TGCAGTGGGGGGGGCACAGATACGCAGTATTTT
NA TRBJ2-1 TRBD2 TRBV5-1 CASSRGGGGDNEQFF TGCGCCAGCAGCCGGGGCGGCGGGGGGGACAATGAGCAGTTCTTC
NA TRBJ2-7 NA TRBV20-1 CSAVGGSYEQYF TGCAGTGCTGTCGGAGGCTCCTACGAGCAGTACTTC
many TRBJ2-7 NA TRBV7-2 CASSLGLSYEQYF TGTGCCAGCAGCTTAGGTCTTTCCTACGAGCAGTACTTC
few TRBJ1-2 NA TRBV11-3 CASSKGSLDSGYTF TGTGCCAGCAGCAAAGGGTCTCTAGACAGCGGCTACACCTTC
NA TRBJ2-2 NA TRBV27 CASSDRFGELFF TGTGCCAGCAGTGACAGGTTCGGGGAGCTGTTTTTT
many TRBJ2-1 TRBD1 TRBV28 CASSSPRQGKGNEQFF TGTGCCAGCAGTTCACCTAGACAGGGGAAGGGGAATGAGCAGTTCTTC
NA TRBJ1-2 TRBD1 TRBV12-3/TRBV12-4 CASSFQGASGYTF TGTGCCAGCAGTTTTCAGGGGGCGAGCGGCTACACCTTC
few TRBJ1-2 NA TRBV3-1 CASSQNYYGYTF TGTGCCAGCAGCCAAAACTACTATGGCTACACCTTC
NA TRBJ1-2 NA TRBV27 CASSPSGGGGYTF TGTGCCAGCAGCCCCAGCGGGGGCGGGGGCTACACCTTC
NA TRBJ2-5 NA TRBV5-1 CASSGRVEETQYF TGCGCCAGCAGCGGCAGGGTGGAAGAGACCCAGTACTTC
many TRBJ2-5 TRBD2 TRBV12-3/TRBV12-4 CASSLGLAGLQETQYF TGTGCCAGCAGCTTAGGACTAGCGGGTCTCCAAGAGACCCAGTACTTC
few TRBJ2-1 NA TRBV4-1 CASSRPGASSYNEQFF TGCGCCAGCAGCCGGCCCGGGGCGAGCTCCTACAATGAGCAGTTCTTC
few TRBJ2-2 NA TRBV9 CASSVALTGELFF TGTGCCAGCAGCGTAGCACTCACCGGGGAGCTGTTTTTT
few TRBJ1-2 NA TRBV30 CAWSSNYGYTF TGTGCCTGGAGTTCAAACTATGGCTACACCTTC
NA TRBJ1-6 NA TRBV6-1 CASSTFRDTVNSPLHF TGTGCCAGCAGTACATTCCGGGACACCGTTAATTCACCCCTCCACTTT
NA TRBJ2-3 NA TRBV11-2 CASSLSGGLSTDTQYF TGTGCCAGCAGCTTATCGGGGGGCCTCAGCACAGATACGCAGTATTTT
few TRBJ2-5 TRBD1 TRBV27 CASSPMGDRGRETQYF TGTGCCAGCAGTCCAATGGGGGACAGGGGTAGGGAGACCCAGTACTTC
few TRBJ2-3 NA TRBV20-1 CSARAGGNTDTQYF TGCAGTGCTCGGGCTGGGGGGAACACAGATACGCAGTATTTT
NA TRBJ2-7 TRBD2 TRBV12-3/TRBV12-4 CASSSGLAGTYEQYF TGTGCCAGCAGTTCGGGACTAGCGGGAACCTACGAGCAGTACTTC
NA TRBJ2-3 TRBD2 TRBV7-9 CASPQGASGGTDTQYF TGTGCCAGCCCGCAGGGTGCTAGCGGGGGCACAGATACGCAGTATTTT
NA TRBJ2-1 TRBD2 TRBV10-3 CAISDQLAGGRIEQFF TGTGCCATCAGTGACCAACTAGCGGGGGGGCGGATTGAGCAGTTCTTC
many TRBJ2-1 TRBD2 TRBV12-3/TRBV12-4 CASTLGTSGRNEQFF TGTGCCAGCACCCTCGGGACTAGCGGGAGAAATGAGCAGTTCTTC
NA TRBJ1-2 NA TRBV29-1 CSVDGSGNDYGYTF TGCAGCGTTGATGGGTCGGGGAACGACTATGGCTACACCTTC
NA TRBJ2-3 TRBD2 TRBV7-8 CASSPRTSGKGDTQYF TGTGCCAGCAGCCCCCGGACTAGCGGGAAGGGGGATACGCAGTATTTT
few TRBJ2-1 TRBD2 TRBV20-1 CSARSNSGKNYNEQFF TGCAGTGCTAGATCGAATAGCGGGAAAAACTACAATGAGCAGTTCTTC